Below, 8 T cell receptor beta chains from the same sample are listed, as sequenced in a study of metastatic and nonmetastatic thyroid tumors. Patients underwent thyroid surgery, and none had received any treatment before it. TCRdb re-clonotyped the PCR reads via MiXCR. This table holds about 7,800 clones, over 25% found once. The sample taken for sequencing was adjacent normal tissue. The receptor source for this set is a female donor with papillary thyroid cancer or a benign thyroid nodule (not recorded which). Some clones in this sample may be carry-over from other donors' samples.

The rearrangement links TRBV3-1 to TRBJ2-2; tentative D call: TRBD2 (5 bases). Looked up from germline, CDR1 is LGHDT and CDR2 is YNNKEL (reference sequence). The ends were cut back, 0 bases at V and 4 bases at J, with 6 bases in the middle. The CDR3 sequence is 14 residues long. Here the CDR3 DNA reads TGTGCCAGCAGCCAAGACGCGGGCACCGGGGAGCTGTTTTTT. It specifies CASSQDAGTGELFF.

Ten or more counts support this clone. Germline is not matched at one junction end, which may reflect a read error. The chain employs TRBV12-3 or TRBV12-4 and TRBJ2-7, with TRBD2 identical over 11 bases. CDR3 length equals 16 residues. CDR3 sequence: CACSSMGTSGDYEQYF. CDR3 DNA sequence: TGTGCCTGCAGCTCAATGGGGACTAGCGGAGACTACGAGCAGTACTTC.

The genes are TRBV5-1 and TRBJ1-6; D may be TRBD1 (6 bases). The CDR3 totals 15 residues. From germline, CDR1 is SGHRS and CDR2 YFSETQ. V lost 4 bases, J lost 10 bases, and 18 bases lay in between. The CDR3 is CASSSREAGTSPLHF. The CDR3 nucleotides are TGCGCCAGCAGCAGCCGGGAAGCGGGGACATCACCCCTCCACTTT.

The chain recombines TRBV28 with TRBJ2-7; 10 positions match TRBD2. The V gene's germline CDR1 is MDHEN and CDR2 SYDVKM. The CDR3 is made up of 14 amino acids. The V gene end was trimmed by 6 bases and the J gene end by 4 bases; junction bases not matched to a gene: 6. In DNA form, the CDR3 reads TGTGCCAGCAGCCTAGCGGGAGCTAGGTACGAGCAGTACTTC. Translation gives CASSLAGARYEQYF.

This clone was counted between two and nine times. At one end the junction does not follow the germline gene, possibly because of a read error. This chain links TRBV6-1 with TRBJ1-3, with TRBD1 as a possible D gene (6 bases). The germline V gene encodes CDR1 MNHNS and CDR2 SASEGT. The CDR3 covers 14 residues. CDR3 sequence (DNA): TGTGTCAGCAGTGGGGGCATGGCTGGAAACACCATATATTTT. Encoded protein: CVSSGGMAGNTIYF.

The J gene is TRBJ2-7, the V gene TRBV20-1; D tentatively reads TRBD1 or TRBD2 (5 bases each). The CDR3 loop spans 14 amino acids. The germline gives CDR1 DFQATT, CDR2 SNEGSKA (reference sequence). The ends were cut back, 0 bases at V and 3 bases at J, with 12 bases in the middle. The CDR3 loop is CSARDRDLGYEQYF. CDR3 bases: TGCAGTGCTAGAGATCGGGACCTCGGCTACGAGCAGTACTTC.

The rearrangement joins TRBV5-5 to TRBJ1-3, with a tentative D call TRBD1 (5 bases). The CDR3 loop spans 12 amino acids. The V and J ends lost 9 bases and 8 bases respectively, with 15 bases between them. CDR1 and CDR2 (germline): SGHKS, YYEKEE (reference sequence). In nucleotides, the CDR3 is TGTGCCATCATCTTCCAGGGAGACACCATATATTTT. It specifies CAIIFQGDTIYF.

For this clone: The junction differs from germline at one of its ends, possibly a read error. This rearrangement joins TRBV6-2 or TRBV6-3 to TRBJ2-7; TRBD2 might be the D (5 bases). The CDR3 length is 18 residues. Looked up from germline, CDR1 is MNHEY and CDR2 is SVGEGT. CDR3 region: CASRANLRWETRFYEHYF. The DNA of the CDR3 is TGTGCCAGCAGAGCGAATTTACGATGGGAGACTCGGTTTTACGAGCATTACTTC.